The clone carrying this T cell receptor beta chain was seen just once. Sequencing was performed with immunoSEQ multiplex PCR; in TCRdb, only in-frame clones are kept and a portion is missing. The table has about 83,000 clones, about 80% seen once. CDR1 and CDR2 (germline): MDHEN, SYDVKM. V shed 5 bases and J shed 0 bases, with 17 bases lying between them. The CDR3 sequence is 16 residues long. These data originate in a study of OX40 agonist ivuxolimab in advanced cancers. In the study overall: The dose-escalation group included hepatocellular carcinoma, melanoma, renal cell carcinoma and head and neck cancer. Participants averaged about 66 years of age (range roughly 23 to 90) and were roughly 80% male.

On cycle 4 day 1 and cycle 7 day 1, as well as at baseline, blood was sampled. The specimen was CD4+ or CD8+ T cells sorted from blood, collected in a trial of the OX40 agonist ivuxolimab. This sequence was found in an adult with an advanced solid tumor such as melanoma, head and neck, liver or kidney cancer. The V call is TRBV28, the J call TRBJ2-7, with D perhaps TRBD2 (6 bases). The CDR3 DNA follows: TGTGCCAGCAGTCCCGCGGGACGGATCCTCTCCTACGAGCAGTACTTC. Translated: CASSPAGRILSYEQYF.